The 13 T cell receptor beta chains below come from one sample, sequenced in a study of neoadjuvant anti-PD-1 for oral cavity cancer. Repertoires were generated with immunoSEQ multiplex PCR, while TCRdb's copy carries only in-frame clones and drops some. The sample holds tens of thousands of clones, about 85% seen once. Time point here: after neoadjuvant nivolumab, at surgical resection. This specimen consisted of PBMCs, obtained after nivolumab (anti-PD-1) treatment. Receptors were obtained from a person between 40 and 85 years old with oral cavity squamous cell carcinoma.

The rearrangement uses TRBV5-1 and TRBJ2-7, with TRBD2 matching 7 bases. The CDR3 runs 14 residues. Germline V lookup: CDR1 SGHRS, CDR2 YFSETQ. V dropped 4 bases and J dropped 5; count of bases not matched to a gene: 9. The CDR3: CASSLERGEDEQYF. DNA of the CDR3: TGCGCCAGCAGCCTGGAGCGGGGCGAGGACGAGCAGTACTTC. Filled out from reference TRBV5-1 and TRBJ2-7, the complete variable domain reads KAGVTQTPRYLIKTRGQQVTLSCSPISGHRSVSWYQQTPGQGLQFLFEYFSETQRNKGNFPGRFSGRQFSNSRSEMNVSTLELGDSALYLCASSLERGEDEQYFGPGTRLTVT.

The V gene is TRBV30, the J gene TRBJ2-1; the D call may be TRBD1 or TRBD2 (6 bases each). The CDR3 has 15 amino acids. Trimming took 8 bases from V and 1 from J, leaving 18 bases between them. CDR1 and CDR2 (germline): GTSNPN, SVGIG (reference sequence). The CDR3 nucleotides are TGTGCCAGGTCGGGACAAGGGGGGTCCTACAATGAGCAGTTCTTC. Its translation: CARSGQGGSYNEQFF.

The chain employs TRBV29-1 and TRBJ1-1, with D hard to call. The CDR3 is 14 amino acids. Trimming stripped 1 base from V and 6 bases from J, with 15 bases between. Germline loops: CDR1 SQVTM, CDR2 ANQGSEA. CDR3 residues: CSVEVGHLGAEAFF. CDR3 bases: TGCAGCGTTGAAGTGGGCCATCTTGGGGCTGAAGCTTTCTTT.

The rearrangement uses TRBV30 and TRBJ2-5; 14 bases are a match to TRBD2. Germline values: CDR1 GTSNPN, CDR2 SVGIG (reference sequence). The CDR3 is 16 amino acids. With V trimmed by 1 base and J by 2 bases, 3 bases remained unmatched. The DNA for the CDR3 is TGTGCCTGGAGTGAGGGACTAGCGGGGGTACAAGAGACCCAGTACTTC. It translates to CAWSEGLAGVQETQYF.

V gene TRBV7-9 combines with J gene TRBJ2-3; D remains ambiguous. Germline V lookup: CDR1 SEHNR, CDR2 FQNEAQ (reference sequence). V lost 5 bases, J lost 3 bases, and 27 bases lay in between. CDR3 size: 19 residues. This chain's CDR3 is CASSQYPPDGPAWTDTQYF. The DNA for the CDR3 is TGTGCCAGCAGCCAATATCCTCCTGATGGACCCGCGTGGACAGATACGCAGTATTTT.

CDR3 bases: TGTGCCAGCAGCGTAGAGGCCAGCGGACGATACAATGAGCAGTTCTTC. Its translation is CASSVEASGRYNEQFF. The chain uses TRBV9 and TRBJ2-1; possible D gene TRBD2, 5 bases. Germline lookup yields CDR1 SGDLS and CDR2 YYNGEE. The length of the CDR3 is 16 residues. Trimming removed 0 bases at V and 4 bases at J, with 14 bases between.

The rearrangement uses TRBV30 and TRBJ1-5; 7 bases map to TRBD1. V dropped 3 bases and J dropped 4; count of bases not matched to a gene: 6. This CDR3 is built from 14 residues. Germline V gene data show CDR1 as GTSNPN and CDR2 as SVGIG (reference sequence). CDR3 DNA: TGTGCCTGGAGCCCGGGACAGATTAATCAGCCCCAGCATTTT. Translating gives CAWSPGQINQPQHF.

The chain joins TRBV7-2 to TRBJ2-7; D possibly matches TRBD1 or TRBD2 (7 bases each). The CDR3 runs 15 residues. From germline, CDR1 is SGHTA and CDR2 FQGNSA. V lost 3 bases and J lost 0, with 12 bases in between. Here the CDR3 reads CASSFRGEGSYEQYF. The CDR3, as DNA: TGTGCCAGCAGCTTCAGGGGGGAGGGCTCCTACGAGCAGTACTTC.

V and J are TRBV27 and TRBJ1-1; D is undetermined. This CDR3 has 10 amino acids. V was cut by 6 bases and J by 5 bases, with 4 bases left in between. Germline lookup yields CDR1 MNHEY and CDR2 SMNVEV (reference sequence). CDR3 in DNA: TGTGCCAGCAGCGGGACTGAAGCTTTCTTT. Its protein is CASSGTEAFF.

The V gene is TRBV5-1, the J gene TRBJ2-5; 9 positions match TRBD1. This CDR3 is built from 16 residues. CDR1 and CDR2 from the germline V gene are SGHRS and YFSETQ. Germline trimming cut 2 bases from V and 5 bases from J; bases unmatched to any gene: 10. CDR3 sequence: CASSLSTGTGRETQYF. The CDR3 nucleotides read TGCGCCAGCAGCTTATCAACCGGGACAGGGAGGGAGACCCAGTACTTC.

V and J are TRBV7-9 and TRBJ2-7; no reliable D call. Germline values: CDR1 SEHNR, CDR2 FQNEAQ (reference sequence). Trimming shortened V by 11 bases and J by 2 bases, and 10 bases separated the two germline ends. The CDR3 length is 11 residues. CDR3 amino acids: CASGEPYEQYF. The CDR3 nucleotides are TGTGCCTCCGGAGAACCCTACGAGCAGTACTTC.

The V gene is TRBV7-3, the J gene TRBJ2-2; 7 bases are shared with TRBD2. J lost 0 bases, V lost 4 bases, and 5 bases had no gene match. This CDR3 has 16 amino acids. The germline gives CDR1 SGHTA, CDR2 FQGTGA. The CDR3 protein is CASSSGLLPNTGELFF. The CDR3 coding sequence is TGTGCCAGCAGCTCGGGACTACTACCGAACACCGGGGAGCTGTTTTTT.

This clone appeared a few times. The rearrangement links TRBV19 to TRBJ2-2, with a tentative D call TRBD2 (5 bases). Trimming removed 11 bases at V and 8 bases at J, with 9 bases between. Germline assignment: CDR1 LNHDA and CDR2 SQIVND (reference sequence). The CDR3 has 10 residues. The CDR3 sequence is CASGGGELFF. For the CDR3, the DNA is TGTGCCTCCGGCGGGGGGGAGCTGTTTTTT. The entire variable domain, with the rest obtained from reference TRBV19 and TRBJ2-2, is as follows: DGGITQSPKYLFRKEGQNVTLSCEQNLNHDAMYWYRQDPGQGLRLIYYSQIVNDFQKGDIAEGYSVSREKKESFPLTVTSAQKNPTAFYLCASGGGELFFGEGSRLTVL.